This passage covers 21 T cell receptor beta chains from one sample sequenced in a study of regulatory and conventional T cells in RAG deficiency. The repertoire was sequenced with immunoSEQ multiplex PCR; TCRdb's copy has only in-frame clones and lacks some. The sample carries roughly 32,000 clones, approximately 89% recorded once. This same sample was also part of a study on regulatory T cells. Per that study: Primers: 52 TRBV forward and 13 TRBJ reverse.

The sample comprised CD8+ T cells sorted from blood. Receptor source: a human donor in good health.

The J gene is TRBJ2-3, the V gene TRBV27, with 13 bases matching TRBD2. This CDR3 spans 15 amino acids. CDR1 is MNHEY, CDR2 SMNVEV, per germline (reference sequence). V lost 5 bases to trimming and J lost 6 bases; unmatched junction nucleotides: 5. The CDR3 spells CASSPRTSGSDTQYF. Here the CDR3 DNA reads TGTGCCAGCAGTCCCCGGACTAGCGGGAGTGATACGCAGTATTTT.

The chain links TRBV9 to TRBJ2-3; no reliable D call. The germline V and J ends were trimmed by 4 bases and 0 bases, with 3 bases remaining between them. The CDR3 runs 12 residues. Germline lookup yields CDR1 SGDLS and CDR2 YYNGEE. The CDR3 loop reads CASSLSTDTQYF. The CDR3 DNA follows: TGTGCCAGCAGCCTCAGCACAGATACGCAGTATTTT.

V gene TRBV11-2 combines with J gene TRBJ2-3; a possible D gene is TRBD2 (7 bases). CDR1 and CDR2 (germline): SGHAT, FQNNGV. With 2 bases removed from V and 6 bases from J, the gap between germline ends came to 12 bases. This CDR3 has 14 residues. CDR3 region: CASSLTRGLDTQYF. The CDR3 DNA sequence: TGTGCCAGCAGCTTAACGCGGGGGCTGGATACGCAGTATTTT. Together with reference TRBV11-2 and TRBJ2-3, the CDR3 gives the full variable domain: EAGVAQSPRYKIIEKRQSVAFWCNPISGHATLYWYQQILGQGPKLLIQFQNNGVVDDSQLPKDRFSAERLKGVDSTLKIQPAKLEDSAVYLCASSLTRGLDTQYFGPGTRLTVL.

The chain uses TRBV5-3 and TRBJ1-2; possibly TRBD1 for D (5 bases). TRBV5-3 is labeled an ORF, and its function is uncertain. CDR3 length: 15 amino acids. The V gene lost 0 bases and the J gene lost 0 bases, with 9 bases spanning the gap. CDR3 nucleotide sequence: TGTGCCAGAAGCTTGGTGGGGACGTCTAACTATGGCTACACCTTC. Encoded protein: CARSLVGTSNYGYTF.

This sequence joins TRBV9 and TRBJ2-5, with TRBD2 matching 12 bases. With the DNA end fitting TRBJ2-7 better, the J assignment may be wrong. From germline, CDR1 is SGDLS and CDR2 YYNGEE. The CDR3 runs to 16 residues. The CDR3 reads CASSVRGGLAGDEQYF. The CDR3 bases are TGTGCCAGCAGCGTAAGGGGGGGACTAGCGGGCGACGAGCAGTACTTC.

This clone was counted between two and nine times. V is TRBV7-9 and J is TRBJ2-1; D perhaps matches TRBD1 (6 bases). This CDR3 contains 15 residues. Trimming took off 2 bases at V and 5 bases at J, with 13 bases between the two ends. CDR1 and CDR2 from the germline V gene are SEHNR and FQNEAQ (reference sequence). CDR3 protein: CASSLPGQSHNEQFF. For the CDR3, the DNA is TGTGCCAGCAGCTTACCGGGACAATCACACAATGAGCAGTTCTTC.

CDR3 DNA sequence: TGTGCCAGCAGCTTAGACCGGGGGACAGCGAATCAAGAGACCCAGTACTTC. Encoded protein: CASSLDRGTANQETQYF. V and J are TRBV11-2 and TRBJ2-5; a possible D gene is TRBD1 (7 bases). This CDR3 contains 17 residues. V gave up 0 bases and J gave up 2 bases, with 16 bases separating them. Germline CDR1 reads SGHAT; CDR2 reads FQNNGV.

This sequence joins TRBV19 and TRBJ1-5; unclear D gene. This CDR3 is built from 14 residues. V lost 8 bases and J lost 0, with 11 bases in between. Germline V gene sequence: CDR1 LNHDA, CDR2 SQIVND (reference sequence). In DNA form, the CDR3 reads TGTGCCAGTTCGAACTGGGATAGCAATCAGCCCCAGCATTTT. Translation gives CASSNWDSNQPQHF. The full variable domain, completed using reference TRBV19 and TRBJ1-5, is DGGITQSPKYLFRKEGQNVTLSCEQNLNHDAMYWYRQDPGQGLRLIYYSQIVNDFQKGDIAEGYSVSREKKESFPLTVTSAQKNPTAFYLCASSNWDSNQPQHFGDGTRLSIL.

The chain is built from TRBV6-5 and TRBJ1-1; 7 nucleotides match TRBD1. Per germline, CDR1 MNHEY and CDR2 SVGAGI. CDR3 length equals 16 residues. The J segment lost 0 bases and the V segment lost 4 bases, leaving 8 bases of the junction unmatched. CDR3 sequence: CASSWIPGQMNTEAFF. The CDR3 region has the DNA TGTGCCAGCAGTTGGATTCCGGGACAGATGAACACTGAAGCTTTCTTT.

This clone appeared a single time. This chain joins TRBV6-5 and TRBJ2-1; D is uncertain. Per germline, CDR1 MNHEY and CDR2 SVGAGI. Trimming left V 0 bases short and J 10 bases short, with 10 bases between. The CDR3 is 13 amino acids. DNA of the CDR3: TGTGCCAGCAGTTACTCGAAAGCTGGGGAGCAGTTCTTC. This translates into CASSYSKAGEQFF.

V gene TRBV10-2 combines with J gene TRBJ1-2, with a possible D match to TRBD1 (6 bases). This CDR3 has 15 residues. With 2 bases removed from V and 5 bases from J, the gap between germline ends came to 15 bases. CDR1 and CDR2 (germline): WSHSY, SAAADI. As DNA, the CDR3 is TGCGCCAGCAGTGAGGATGGGGGGGGCGTATATGGCTACACCTTC. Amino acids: CASSEDGGGVYGYTF.

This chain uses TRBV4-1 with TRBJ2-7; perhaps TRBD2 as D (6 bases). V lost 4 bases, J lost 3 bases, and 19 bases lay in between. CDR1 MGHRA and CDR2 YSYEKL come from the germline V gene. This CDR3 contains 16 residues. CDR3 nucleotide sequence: TGCGCCAGCAGCCCATTGGCGACTAGACGAGTCTACGAGCAGTACTTC. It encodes CASSPLATRRVYEQYF.

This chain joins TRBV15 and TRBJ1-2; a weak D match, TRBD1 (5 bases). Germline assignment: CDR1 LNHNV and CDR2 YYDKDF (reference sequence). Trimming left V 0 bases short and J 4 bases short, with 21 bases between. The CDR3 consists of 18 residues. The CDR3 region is CATSREKTGPISTYGYTF. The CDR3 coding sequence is TGTGCCACCAGCAGAGAAAAGACGGGACCTATAAGCACCTATGGCTACACCTTC.

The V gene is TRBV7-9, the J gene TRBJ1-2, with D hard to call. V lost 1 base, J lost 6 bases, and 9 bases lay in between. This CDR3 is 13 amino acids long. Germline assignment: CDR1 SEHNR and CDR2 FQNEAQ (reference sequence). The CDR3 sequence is CASSLVRGDGYTF. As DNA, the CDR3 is TGTGCCAGCAGCTTAGTACGAGGCGATGGCTACACCTTC.

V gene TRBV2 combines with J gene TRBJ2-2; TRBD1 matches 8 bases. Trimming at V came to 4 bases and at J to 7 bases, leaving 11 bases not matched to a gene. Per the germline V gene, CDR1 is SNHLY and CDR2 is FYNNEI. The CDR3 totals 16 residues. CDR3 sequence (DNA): TGTGCCAGCAGTGCGGACAGGGCCTCTATGGGCGGGGAGCTGTTTTTT. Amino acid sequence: CASSADRASMGGELFF.

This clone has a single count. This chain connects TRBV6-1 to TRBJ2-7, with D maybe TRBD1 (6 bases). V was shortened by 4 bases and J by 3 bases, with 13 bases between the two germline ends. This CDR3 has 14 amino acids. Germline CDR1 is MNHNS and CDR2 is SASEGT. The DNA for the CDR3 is TGTGCCAGCAGTGCCCTCCAGGGGTACTACGAGCAGTACTTC. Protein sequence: CASSALQGYYEQYF.

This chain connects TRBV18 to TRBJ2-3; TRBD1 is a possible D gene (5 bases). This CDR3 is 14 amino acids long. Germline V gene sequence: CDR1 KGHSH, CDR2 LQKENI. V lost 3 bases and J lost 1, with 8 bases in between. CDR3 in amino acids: CASSPPQGTDTQYF. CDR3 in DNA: TGTGCCAGCTCACCGCCACAGGGCACAGATACGCAGTATTTT.

The CDR3 bases are TGCGCCAGCAGCTTACCTAGCGGGATTGGGGAGCAGTACTTC. Its protein is CASSLPSGIGEQYF. The rearrangement links TRBV5-1 to TRBJ2-7; 9 nucleotides agree with TRBD2. Looked up from germline, CDR1 is SGHRS and CDR2 is YFSETQ. There are 14 residues in the CDR3. Germline trimming cut 2 bases from V and 7 bases from J; bases unmatched to any gene: 7.

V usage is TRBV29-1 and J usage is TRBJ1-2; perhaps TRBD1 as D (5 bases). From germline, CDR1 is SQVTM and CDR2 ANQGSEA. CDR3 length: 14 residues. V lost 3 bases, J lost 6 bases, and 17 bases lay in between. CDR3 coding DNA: TGCAGCGTTGAGACAGCCGACACCTGGGATGGCTACACCTTC. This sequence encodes CSVETADTWDGYTF.

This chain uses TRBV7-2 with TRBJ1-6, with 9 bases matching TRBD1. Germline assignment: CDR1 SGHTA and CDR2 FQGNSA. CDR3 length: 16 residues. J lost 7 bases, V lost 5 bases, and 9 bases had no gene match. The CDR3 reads CASSQYRGPLNSPLHF. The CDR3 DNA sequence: TGTGCCAGCAGCCAATACAGGGGGCCCCTCAATTCACCCCTCCACTTT.

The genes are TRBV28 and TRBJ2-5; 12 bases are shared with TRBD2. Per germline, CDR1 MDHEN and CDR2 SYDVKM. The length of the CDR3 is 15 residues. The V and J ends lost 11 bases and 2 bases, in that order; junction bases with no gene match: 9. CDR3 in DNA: TGTGCCGCAGGACCTAGCGGGAGGGTTCAAGAGACCCAGTACTTC. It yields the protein CAAGPSGRVQETQYF.